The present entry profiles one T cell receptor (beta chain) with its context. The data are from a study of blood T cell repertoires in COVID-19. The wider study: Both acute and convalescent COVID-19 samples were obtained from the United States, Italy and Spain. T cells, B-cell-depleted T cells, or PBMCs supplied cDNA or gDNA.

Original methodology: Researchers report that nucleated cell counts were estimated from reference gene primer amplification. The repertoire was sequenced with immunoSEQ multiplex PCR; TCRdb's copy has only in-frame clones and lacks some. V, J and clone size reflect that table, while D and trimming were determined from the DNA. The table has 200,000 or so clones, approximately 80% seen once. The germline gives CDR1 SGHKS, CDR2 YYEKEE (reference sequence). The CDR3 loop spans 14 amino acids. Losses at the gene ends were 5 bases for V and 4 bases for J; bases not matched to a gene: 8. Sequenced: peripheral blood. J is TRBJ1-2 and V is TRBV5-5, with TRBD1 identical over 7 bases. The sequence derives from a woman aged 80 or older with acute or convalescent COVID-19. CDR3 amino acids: CASSRDSEVYGYTF. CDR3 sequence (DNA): TGTGCCAGCAGTCGGGACAGCGAAGTCTATGGCTACACCTTC.